This TCR beta chain originates from a study of T cells after yellow fever vaccination. CDR3 length: 15 residues. Notes on the study in general: Weaker, the secondary response peaked sooner, at day 5 versus 15. Any FACS-sorted repertoire could hold abundant clonotypes that contaminate it from the bulk population.

Turning to this clonotype: As yet, its antigen is unknown. Germline is not matched at one junction end, which may reflect a read error.

They built TCR cDNA with 5'RACE template switching, a step that put in a universal primer site and UMIs. TCRdb re-called the 5' RACE reads through MiXCR, storing one row per CDR3 protein. The sample has 500,000 to 650,000 distinct CDR3 sequences, approximately 16% seen once. The sequence came from a man younger than 30 who received the YFV17D yellow fever vaccine. The sequences come from PBMCs, collected less than 6 days after the first yellow fever vaccination. The rearrangement joins TRBV7-1 to TRBJ2-1, with D unresolved. TRBV7-1 is marked as an open reading frame, function uncertain. CDR3 region: CAISSGLLCSNEQFF. As DNA, the CDR3 is TGTGCCATCAGCTCTGGGCTCCTATGCAGCAATGAGCAGTTCTTC.